The 30 T cell receptor beta chains below all came from one sample that was sequenced in a study of blood T cell repertoires in COVID-19. TCRdb keeps only in-frame clones here, not all; method: immunoSEQ multiplex PCR. This sample has around 80,000 clones, with 75% to 85% found just once. Sequenced sample: peripheral blood. The source of these receptors is a middle-aged man with COVID-19, enrolled during active disease.

This rearrangement joins TRBV6-5 to TRBJ1-3, with D unresolved. The CDR3 loop spans 14 amino acids. V dropped 5 bases and J dropped 0 bases, with 8 bases sitting between them. The germline gives CDR1 MNHEY, CDR2 SVGAGI. CDR3 nucleotides: TGTGCCAGCAGTAGTCGGTCCTCTGGAAACACCATATATTTT. Protein: CASSSRSSGNTIYF.

Concerning this clone: A read error may account for a junction end that differs from germline. The CDR3 DNA sequence: TGTGCCAGCAGTTACGACACAGGGGAGCTGTTTTTT. Translation: CASSYDTGELFF. V is TRBV6-5 and J is TRBJ2-2; D is ambiguous. The CDR3 is 12 residues long. Germline CDR1 MNHEY, CDR2 SVGAGI.

This chain uses TRBV7-9 with TRBJ2-1; the D gene is possibly TRBD2 (6 bases). The V gene's germline CDR1 is SEHNR and CDR2 FQNEAQ (reference sequence). Trimming left V 5 bases short and J 4 bases short, with 24 bases between. The CDR3 runs 18 residues. DNA of the CDR3: TGTGCCAGCAGCCCCAAACTGGGCGGGGCAGATAGATACAATGAGCAGTTCTTC. Translated, it gives CASSPKLGGADRYNEQFF.

The rearrangement joins TRBV19 to TRBJ2-4, with 9 bases that match TRBD1. The CDR3 has 16 residues. Germline loops: CDR1 LNHDA, CDR2 SQIVND (reference sequence). The junction had 14 bases not matched to a gene; V was cut back by 6 bases and J by 8 bases. The CDR3 DNA reads TGTGCCAGTAGCCATGGACAGGGGACACTCAATGACATTCAGTACTTC. Its translation is CASSHGQGTLNDIQYF.

This clone has only a few counts. This chain connects TRBV4-3 to TRBJ1-2, with 8 positions matching TRBD1. The CDR3 sequence is 16 residues long. The trim removed 0 bases at V and 6 bases at J, leaving 9 bases unmatched. Germline values: CDR1 LGHNA, CDR2 YSLEER. In DNA, the CDR3 is TGCGCCAGCAGCCAAGATTTGGCAGGGGGCCATGATGGCTACACCTTC. This codes for CASSQDLAGGHDGYTF.

This chain connects TRBV11-2 to TRBJ2-5; TRBD2 aligns across 12 bases. V was pared by 4 bases and J by 7 bases, with 13 bases of the junction left unmatched. The CDR3 is 17 amino acids. Germline-derived CDR1 and CDR2 are SGHAT and FQNNGV. This CDR3 reads CASSSRTSGIWSGTQYF. The CDR3 coding sequence is TGTGCCAGCAGCTCGAGGACTAGCGGGATTTGGTCGGGGACCCAGTACTTC.

The chain is built from TRBV27 and TRBJ2-1; TRBD2 matches 7 bases. The CDR3 is 15 amino acids. V shed 7 bases and J 6 bases; nucleotides not matched to a gene: 12. Germline CDR1 is MNHEY and CDR2 is SMNVEV (reference sequence). The CDR3 DNA sequence: TGTGCCAGCATCCCCGGGACTACCTTAACCAATGAGCAGTTCTTC. Translated: CASIPGTTLTNEQFF.

The V and J genes are TRBV18 and TRBJ2-7, with TRBD1 matching 7 bases. The junction had 9 bases not matched to a gene; V was cut back by 4 bases and J by 3 bases. Germline-derived CDR1 and CDR2 are KGHSH and LQKENI. The CDR3 has 15 residues. The CDR3 nucleotides read TGTGCCAGCTCACACCGGGACAGTGAGGGCTACGAGCAGTACTTC. Protein product: CASSHRDSEGYEQYF.

This clone was detected ten times or more. CDR3: CASSFGTSGREFF. The CDR3 DNA is TGTGCCAGCAGCTTCGGGACTAGCGGGAGAGAGTTCTTC. The chain combines TRBV7-2 with TRBJ2-1; 14 positions match TRBD2. The V segment lost 3 bases and the J segment 14 bases; nucleotides outside the gene matches: 3. This CDR3 comprises 13 residues. Germline V lookup: CDR1 SGHTA, CDR2 FQGNSA.

CDR3 in amino acids: CASSTPTGGYGYTF. The CDR3 nucleotides read TGTGCCAGCAGCACGCCGACAGGGGGCTATGGCTACACCTTC. This chain uses TRBV5-6 with TRBJ1-2, with TRBD1 matching 9 bases. Germline V lookup: CDR1 SGHDT, CDR2 YYEEEE. The V and J ends lost 4 bases and 4 bases, in that order; junction bases with no gene match: 5. The length of the CDR3 is 14 residues.

The V call is TRBV29-1, the J call TRBJ1-1; D may be TRBD1 (5 bases). Germline assignment: CDR1 SQVTM and CDR2 ANQGSEA. V dropped 5 bases and J dropped 3 bases, with 10 bases sitting between them. The CDR3 runs 12 residues. The chain's CDR3 is CSVLPGYTEAFF. CDR3 DNA sequence: TGCAGCGTTCTGCCAGGGTACACTGAAGCTTTCTTT.

The V call is TRBV4-1, the J call TRBJ1-1; the D gene is possibly TRBD1 (6 bases). This CDR3 comprises 16 residues. With 2 bases removed from V and 0 bases from J, the gap between germline ends came to 13 bases. Germline CDR1 MGHRA, CDR2 YSYEKL. In DNA, the CDR3 is TGCGCCAGCAGCCAATCCAGGGGCAGTATGAACACTGAAGCTTTCTTT. Protein product: CASSQSRGSMNTEAFF.

The chain uses TRBV28 and TRBJ1-4, with D possibly being TRBD1 (5 bases). Trimming took 8 bases from V and 8 from J, leaving 21 bases between them. Germline V gives CDR1 MDHEN, CDR2 SYDVKM. This CDR3 has 15 residues. CDR3 sequence (DNA): TGTGCCAGCGGACCCCGTGGGGGGGTTGGGGAAAAACTGTTTTTT. Translated, it gives CASGPRGGVGEKLFF.

The chain recombines TRBV5-8 with TRBJ2-1; 8 bases align to TRBD2. The CDR3 runs to 14 residues. The germline CDR1 and CDR2 sequences are SGHTS and YDEGEE. The ends lost 0 bases at V and 9 bases at J; junction bases unmatched: 5. Written as DNA, the CDR3 is TGTGCCAGCAGCTTGGCTTGGACTAGCAGTGAGCAGTTCTTC. It specifies CASSLAWTSSEQFF.

This chain joins TRBV7-6 and TRBJ2-6; TRBD2 matches at 9 bases. With 0 bases clipped from V and 3 bases from J, the junction kept 3 bases outside the gene matches. The CDR3 covers 17 residues. Germline V gene sequence: CDR1 SGHVS, CDR2 FNYEAQ. The CDR3 DNA reads TGTGCCAGCAGCTTAGCTAGCGGGAGCTTTGGGGCCAACGTCCTGACTTTC. This encodes CASSLASGSFGANVLTF.

The rearrangement joins TRBV7-2 to TRBJ2-7; D not certain. Per the germline V gene, CDR1 is SGHTA and CDR2 is FQGNSA. V lost 1 base, J lost 1 base, and 5 bases lay in between. The CDR3 runs 13 residues. The CDR3 DNA sequence: TGTGCCAGCAGCTTAGACAGATCCTACGAGCAGTACTTC. Its translation is CASSLDRSYEQYF.

As DNA, the CDR3 is TGTGCCAGCAGCCGAGTCCAGGGCGGATACGAGCAGTACTTC. The encoded protein is CASSRVQGGYEQYF. V is TRBV6-5 and J is TRBJ2-7; D might be TRBD1 (5 bases). The length of the CDR3 is 14 residues. V gave up 6 bases and J gave up 4 bases, with 16 bases separating them. Germline V lookup: CDR1 MNHEY, CDR2 SVGAGI.

The V and J genes are TRBV5-1 and TRBJ1-2; 8 positions match TRBD1. With V trimmed by 2 bases and J by 4 bases, 1 base remained unmatched. The CDR3 covers 13 residues. Per germline, CDR1 SGHRS and CDR2 YFSETQ. The CDR3 region has the DNA TGCGCCAGCAGCTTCGGGACAGGCTATGGCTACACCTTC. Its translation is CASSFGTGYGYTF.

The chain combines TRBV4-2 with TRBJ2-1; TRBD2 aligns across 7 bases. With 0 bases clipped from V and 9 bases from J, the junction kept 11 bases outside the gene matches. Per the germline V gene, CDR1 is LGHNA and CDR2 is YNFKEQ. CDR3 length: 16 amino acids. The CDR3 here is CASSQDLLAVSAEQFF. The CDR3 coding sequence is TGTGCCAGCAGCCAAGATCTCCTAGCGGTCTCGGCTGAGCAGTTCTTC.

J is TRBJ1-4 and V is TRBV2; no definite D call. Trimming stripped 7 bases from V and 4 bases from J, with 10 bases between. There are 13 residues in the CDR3. CDR1 and CDR2 (germline): SNHLY, FYNNEI. Here the CDR3 reads CASNPGINEKLFF. The CDR3 DNA reads as TGTGCCAGCAACCCAGGAATTAATGAAAAACTGTTTTTT. The variable domain in full, completed from reference TRBV2 and TRBJ1-4, reads EPEVTQTPSHQVTQMGQEVILRCVPISNHLYFYWYRQILGQKVEFLVSFYNNEISEKSEIFDDQFSVERPDGSNFTLKIRSTKLEDSAMYFCASNPGINEKLFFGSGTQLSVL.

The genes are TRBV7-9 and TRBJ1-6; D is unclear. The V gene's germline CDR1 is SEHNR and CDR2 FQNEAQ (reference sequence). The V end lost 5 bases, the J end lost 10 bases, and 18 bases lay between the germline ends. The CDR3 sequence is 15 residues long. For the CDR3, the DNA is TGTGCCAGCAGCCCTGACGGGAGTTCAGGATCACCCCTCCACTTT. Amino acids: CASSPDGSSGSPLHF. Drawing the rest from reference TRBV7-9 and TRBJ1-6, the complete variable domain is DTGVSQNPRHKITKRGQNVTFRCDPISEHNRLYWYRQTLGQGPEFLTYFQNEAQLEKSRLLSDRFSAERPKGSFSTLEIQRTEQGDSAMYLCASSPDGSSGSPLHFGNGTRLTVT.

The V and J genes are TRBV30 and TRBJ2-1, with 12 bases matching TRBD2. The CDR3 loop spans 15 amino acids. Germline assignment: CDR1 GTSNPN and CDR2 SVGIG (reference sequence). After removal of 5 bases from V and 2 bases from J, the junction contained 4 bases not matched to a gene. The DNA for the CDR3 is TGTGCCTGGCGACTAGCGGGAGTCCCCTACAATGAGCAGTTCTTC. Translation: CAWRLAGVPYNEQFF.

The chain combines TRBV27 with TRBJ2-7; 8 nucleotides agree with TRBD1. V gave up 8 bases and J gave up 0 bases; unmatched junction bases: 6. The CDR3 covers 14 residues. The germline V gene encodes CDR1 MNHEY and CDR2 SMNVEV (reference sequence). The CDR3 sequence is CASRTGPSSYEQYF. CDR3 DNA: TGTGCCAGCCGGACAGGGCCGAGCTCCTACGAGCAGTACTTC.

J is TRBJ1-4 and V is TRBV28; 9 bases match TRBD1. The germline CDR1 and CDR2 sequences are MDHEN and SYDVKM. V lost 5 bases and J lost 0; bases outside the gene matches: 4. CDR3 length: 16 amino acids. In DNA, the CDR3 is TGTGCCAGCAGTGGACAGGGGCGAGCAACTAATGAAAAACTGTTTTTT. It codes for CASSGQGRATNEKLFF.

The chain joins TRBV2 to TRBJ1-5, with 9 bases that match TRBD1. The V segment lost 5 bases and the J segment 7 bases; nucleotides outside the gene matches: 15. This CDR3 spans 17 amino acids. Germline-derived CDR1 and CDR2 are SNHLY and FYNNEI. CDR3 sequence: CASSQGTGKRINQPQHF. The CDR3, as DNA: TGTGCCAGCAGTCAAGGGACAGGGAAGAGGATAAACCAGCCCCAGCATTTT. The variable domain in full, with the rest retrieved from reference TRBV2 and TRBJ1-5, is EPEVTQTPSHQVTQMGQEVILRCVPISNHLYFYWYRQILGQKVEFLVSFYNNEISEKSEIFDDQFSVERPDGSNFTLKIRSTKLEDSAMYFCASSQGTGKRINQPQHFGDGTRLSIL.

The chain has TRBV4-1 and TRBJ2-2; TRBD1 might be the D (5 bases). CDR1 is MGHRA, CDR2 YSYEKL, per germline. The germline V and J ends were trimmed by 8 bases and 8 bases, with 12 bases remaining between them. This CDR3 has 12 residues. The CDR3 sequence is CASQGVLGELFF. CDR3 bases: TGCGCCAGCCAAGGGGTATTGGGGGAGCTGTTTTTT.

The chain has TRBV28 and TRBJ2-1, with D possibly TRBD2 on 5 matching bases. The CDR3 has 14 amino acids. Germline CDR1 MDHEN, CDR2 SYDVKM. V was trimmed by 5 bases and J by 6 bases, leaving 14 bases between them. The CDR3 coding sequence is TGTGCCAGCAGTACCTCGAGGCGGGCCAATGAGCAGTTCTTC. It specifies CASSTSRRANEQFF.

The chain recombines TRBV6-6 with TRBJ2-2; a weak D match, TRBD2 (6 bases). Germline assignment: CDR1 MNHNY and CDR2 SVGAGI (reference sequence). The CDR3 runs 14 residues. The germline V and J ends were trimmed by 6 bases and 6 bases, with 14 bases remaining between them. The CDR3 loop is CASRTASDPGELFF. The CDR3 region has the DNA TGTGCCAGCAGAACCGCTAGCGATCCCGGGGAGCTGTTTTTT.

The rearrangement uses TRBV6-1 and TRBJ2-2; maybe TRBD2 (5 bases). Trimming removed 3 bases at V and 3 bases at J, with 8 bases between. This CDR3 region has 14 residues. The germline CDR1 and CDR2 sequences are MNHNS and SASEGT. The CDR3 nucleotides read TGTGCCAGCAGTGAGATGGGAGACACCGGGGAGCTGTTTTTT. Translated, it gives CASSEMGDTGELFF.

V usage is TRBV12-3 or TRBV12-4 and J usage is TRBJ2-7; D unclear. V lost 6 bases, J lost 6 bases, and 9 bases lay in between. This CDR3 comprises 11 residues. This chain's CDR3 is CASSPKREQYF. CDR3 DNA: TGTGCCAGCAGCCCCAAGCGCGAGCAGTACTTC.